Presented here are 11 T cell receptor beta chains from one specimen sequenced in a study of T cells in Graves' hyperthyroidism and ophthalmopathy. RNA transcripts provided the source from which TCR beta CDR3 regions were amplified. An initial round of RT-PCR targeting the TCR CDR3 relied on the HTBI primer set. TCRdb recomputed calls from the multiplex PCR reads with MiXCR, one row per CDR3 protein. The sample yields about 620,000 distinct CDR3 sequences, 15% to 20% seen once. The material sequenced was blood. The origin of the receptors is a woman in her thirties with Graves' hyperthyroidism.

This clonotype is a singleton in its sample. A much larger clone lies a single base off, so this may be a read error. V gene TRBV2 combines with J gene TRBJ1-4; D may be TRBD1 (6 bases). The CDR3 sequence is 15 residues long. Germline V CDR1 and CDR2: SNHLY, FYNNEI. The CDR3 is CASCDQGSRNEKLFF. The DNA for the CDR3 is TGTGCCAGCTGTGATCAGGGGTCCAGGAATGAAAAACTGTTTTTT.

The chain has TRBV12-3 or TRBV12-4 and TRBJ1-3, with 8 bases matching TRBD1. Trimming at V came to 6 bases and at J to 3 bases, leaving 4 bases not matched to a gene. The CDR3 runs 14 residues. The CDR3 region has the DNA TGTGCCAGCAGCGACAGGGGAGGTGGAAACACCATATATTTT. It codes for CASSDRGGGNTIYF.

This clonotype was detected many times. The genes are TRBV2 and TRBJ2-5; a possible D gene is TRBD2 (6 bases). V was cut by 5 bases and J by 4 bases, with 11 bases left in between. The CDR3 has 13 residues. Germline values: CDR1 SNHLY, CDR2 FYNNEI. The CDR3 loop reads CASSSEGRETQYF. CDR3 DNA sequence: TGTGCCAGCAGTTCGGAGGGCCGAGAGACCCAGTACTTC.

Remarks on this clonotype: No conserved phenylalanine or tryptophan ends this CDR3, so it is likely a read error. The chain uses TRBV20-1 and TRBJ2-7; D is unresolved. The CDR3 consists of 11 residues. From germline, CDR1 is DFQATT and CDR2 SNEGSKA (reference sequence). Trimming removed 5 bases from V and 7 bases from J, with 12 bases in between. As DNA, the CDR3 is TGCAGTGCTTTCCAGCTCAGAGAGCAGTACTTG. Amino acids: CSAFQLREQYL.

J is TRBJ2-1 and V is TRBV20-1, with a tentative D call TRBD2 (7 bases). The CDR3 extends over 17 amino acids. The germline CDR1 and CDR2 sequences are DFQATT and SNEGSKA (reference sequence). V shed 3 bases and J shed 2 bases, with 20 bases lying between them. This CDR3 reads CSARGGGGREPYNEQFF. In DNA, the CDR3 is TGCAGTGCTAGGGGGGGGGGGGGCAGGGAACCCTACAATGAGCAGTTCTTC.

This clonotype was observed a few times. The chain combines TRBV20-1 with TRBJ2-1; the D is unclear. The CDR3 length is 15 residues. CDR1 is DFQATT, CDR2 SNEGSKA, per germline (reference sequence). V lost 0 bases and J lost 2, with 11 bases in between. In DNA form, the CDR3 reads TGCAGTGCTAGAGATCGGTGGCAGACCTACAATGAGCAGTTCTTC. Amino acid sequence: CSARDRWQTYNEQFF.

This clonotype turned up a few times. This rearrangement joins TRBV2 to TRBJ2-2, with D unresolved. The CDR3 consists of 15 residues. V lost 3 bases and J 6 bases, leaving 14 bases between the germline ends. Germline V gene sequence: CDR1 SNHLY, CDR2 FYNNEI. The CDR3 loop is CASSETPKGPGELFF. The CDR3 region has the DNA TGTGCCAGCAGTGAGACCCCAAAGGGTCCCGGGGAGCTGTTTTTT.

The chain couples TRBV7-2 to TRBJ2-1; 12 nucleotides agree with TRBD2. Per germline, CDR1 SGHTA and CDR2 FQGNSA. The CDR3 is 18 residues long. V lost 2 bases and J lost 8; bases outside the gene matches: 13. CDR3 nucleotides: TGTGCCAGCAGCTTATCGACGACTCTAGCGGGAGGGTTTGATGAGCAGTTCTTC. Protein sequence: CASSLSTTLAGGFDEQFF.

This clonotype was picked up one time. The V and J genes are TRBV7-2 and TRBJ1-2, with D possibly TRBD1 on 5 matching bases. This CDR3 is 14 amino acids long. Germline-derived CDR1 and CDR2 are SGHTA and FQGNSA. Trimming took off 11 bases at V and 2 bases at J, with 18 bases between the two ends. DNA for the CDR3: TGTGCCGGGTCTTGGGACCCTCCAAACTATGGCTACACCTTC. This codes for CAGSWDPPNYGYTF.

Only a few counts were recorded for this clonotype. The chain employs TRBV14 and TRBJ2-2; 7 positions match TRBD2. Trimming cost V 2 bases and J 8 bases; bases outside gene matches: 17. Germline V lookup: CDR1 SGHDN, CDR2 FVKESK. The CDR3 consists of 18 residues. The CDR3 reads CASSQPSGLADSRGELFF. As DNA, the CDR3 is TGTGCCAGCAGCCAACCATCGGGCCTAGCGGACTCAAGGGGGGAGCTGTTTTTT.

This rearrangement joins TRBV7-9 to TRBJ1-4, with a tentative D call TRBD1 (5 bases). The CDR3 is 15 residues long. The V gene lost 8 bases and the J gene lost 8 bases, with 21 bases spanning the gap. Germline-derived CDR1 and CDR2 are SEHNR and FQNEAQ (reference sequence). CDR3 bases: TGTGCCAGCTCGGGGGGTACGATTAATTGGGAAAAACTGTTTTTT. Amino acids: CASSGGTINWEKLFF.